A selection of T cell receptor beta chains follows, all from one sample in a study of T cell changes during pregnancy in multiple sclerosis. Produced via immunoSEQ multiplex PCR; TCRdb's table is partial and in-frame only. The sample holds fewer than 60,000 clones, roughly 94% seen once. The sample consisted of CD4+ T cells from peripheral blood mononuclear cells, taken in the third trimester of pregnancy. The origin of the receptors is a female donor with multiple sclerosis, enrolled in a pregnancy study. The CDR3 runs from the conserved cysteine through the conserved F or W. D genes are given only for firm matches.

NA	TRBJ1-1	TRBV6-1	TGTGCCAGCAGTGAAGTGATTTGGGCGTCCGCCCAGGGAGCTTTCTTT	CASSEVIWASAQGAFF
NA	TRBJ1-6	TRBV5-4	TGTGCCAGCAGCTGGGTAGGATTACGGACAAATTCACCCCTCCACTTT	CASSWVGLRTNSPLHF
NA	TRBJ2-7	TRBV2	TGTGCCAGCAATAATGACAGGCTAGAAGGGTCCTACGAGCAGTACTTC	CASNNDRLEGSYEQYF
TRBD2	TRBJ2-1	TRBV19	TGTGCCAGTAGGCCCGGGACTAGCGGGAGTCAGGAGCAGTTCTTC	CASRPGTSGSQEQFF
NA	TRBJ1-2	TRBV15	TGTGCCACCAGCCCTGTTGGCTTCTATGGCTACACCTTC	CATSPVGFYGYTF
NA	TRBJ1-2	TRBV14	TGTGCCAGCAGCCAAGCCGGGTTCTATGGCTACACCTTC	CASSQAGFYGYTF
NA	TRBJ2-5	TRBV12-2	TGTGCAAGTCGCTTAGTCCAGTTCGCCAGCGGGTTCACCCAGTACTTC	CASRLVQFASGFTQYF
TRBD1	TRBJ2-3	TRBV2	TGTGCCAGCAGCGAGGGGGCGCGGGGCACAGATACGCAGTATTTT	CASSEGARGTDTQYF
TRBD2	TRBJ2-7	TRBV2	TGTGCCAGCACCTTTCCTGGACTAGCGAAGTCCTACGAGCAGTACTTC	CASTFPGLAKSYEQYF
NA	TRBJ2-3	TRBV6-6	TGTGCCAGCAGTTTACTAGCAGCTACTAGCACAGATACGCAGTATTTT	CASSLLAATSTDTQYF
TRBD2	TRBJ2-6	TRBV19	TGTGCCAGTAGTATACGACTAGCGGGGGCGAACTCTGGGGCCAACGTCCTGACTTTC	CASSIRLAGANSGANVLTF
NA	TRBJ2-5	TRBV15	TGTGCCACCAGCACAGTGGTTGCCGTGTACCAAGAGACCCAGTACTTC	CATSTVVAVYQETQYF
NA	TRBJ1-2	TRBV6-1	TGTGCCAGCAGTGATCGGTACGGCTACACCTTC	CASSDRYGYTF
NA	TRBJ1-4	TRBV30	TGTGCCTCCCGGGACTCTTGGGGAGAAAAACTGTTTTTT	CASRDSWGEKLFF
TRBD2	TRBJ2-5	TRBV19	TGTGCCACCGGAAGGACTAGCACTTATCTGGAGACCCAGTACTTC	CATGRTSTYLETQYF
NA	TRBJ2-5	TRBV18	TGTGCCAGCTCACCACGAGCAGGTTTCCAAGAGACCCAGTACTTC	CASSPRAGFQETQYF
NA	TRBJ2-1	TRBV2	TGTGCCAGCACCCGGGACTGGGGGTACAATGAGCAGTTCTTC	CASTRDWGYNEQFF
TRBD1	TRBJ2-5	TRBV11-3	TGTGCCAGCAGCCCCCGGGACAGGATAAAACAAGAGACCCAGTACTTC	CASSPRDRIKQETQYF